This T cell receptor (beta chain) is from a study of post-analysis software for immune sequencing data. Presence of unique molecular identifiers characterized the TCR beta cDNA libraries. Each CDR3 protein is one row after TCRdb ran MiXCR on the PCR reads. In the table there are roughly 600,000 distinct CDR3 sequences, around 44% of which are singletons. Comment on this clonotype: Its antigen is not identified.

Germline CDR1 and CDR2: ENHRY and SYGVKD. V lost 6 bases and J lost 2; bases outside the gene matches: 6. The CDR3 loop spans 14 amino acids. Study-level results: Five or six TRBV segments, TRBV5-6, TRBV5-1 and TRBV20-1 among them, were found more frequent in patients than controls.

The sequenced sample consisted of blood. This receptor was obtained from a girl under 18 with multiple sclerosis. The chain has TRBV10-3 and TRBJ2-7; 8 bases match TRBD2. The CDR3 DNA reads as TGTGCCATCAGGAGCGGGGGCCCCCCCTACGAGCAGTACTTC. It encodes CAIRSGGPPYEQYF.